The 18 T cell receptor beta chains reported below all come from one sample, sequenced in a study of T-cell memory formation after mild COVID-19. TCRdb ran MiXCR on the 5' RACE reads and lists one entry per CDR3 protein. This table has 500,000 to 600,000 distinct CDR3 sequences, roughly 18% appearing once. Material: PBMCs or a T cell subset sorted from them (not recorded which). These receptors were taken from an adult woman who had mild COVID-19 (a few samples of this study predate the infection). Cell type and time point are not known.

V gene TRBV5-6 combines with J gene TRBJ2-5; the D gene is possibly TRBD1 (5 bases). Trimming took off 4 bases at V and 4 bases at J, with 20 bases between the two ends. The CDR3 contains 16 residues. The germline V gene encodes CDR1 SGHDT and CDR2 YYEEEE. CDR3 DNA: TGTGCCAGCAGCCGGCAGGGAAGCACACAAGCAGAGACCCAGTACTTC. Protein sequence: CASSRQGSTQAETQYF.

This clonotype has a count of ten or more. The rearrangement uses TRBV12-3 or TRBV12-4 and TRBJ2-7; D gene uncertain. V gave up 2 bases and J gave up 3 bases, with 11 bases separating them. The CDR3 spans 14 residues. The CDR3, as DNA: TGTGCCAGCAGTTTAAGGTCGGGCAACTACGAGCAGTACTTC. Protein product: CASSLRSGNYEQYF.

This clonotype was counted many times. The V call is TRBV7-2, the J call TRBJ2-5, with a possible D match to TRBD1 (5 bases). Trimming removed 5 bases from V and 9 bases from J, with 13 bases in between. The germline gives CDR1 SGHTA, CDR2 FQGNSA. This CDR3 comprises 12 residues. Here the CDR3 reads CASSPDWTSQYF. The CDR3 region has the DNA TGTGCCAGCAGCCCCGACTGGACATCCCAGTACTTC. Combining the CDR3 with reference TRBV7-2 and TRBJ2-5 gives the whole variable domain GAGVSQSPSNKVTEKGKDVELRCDPISGHTALYWYRQSLGQGLEFLIYFQGNSAPDKSGLPSDRFSAERTGGSVSTLTIQRTQQEDSAVYLCASSPDWTSQYFGPGTRLLVL.

V gene TRBV19 combines with J gene TRBJ2-3; 7 bases are shared with TRBD1. Trimming removed 8 bases from V and 4 bases from J; junction bases left unmatched: 15. Germline V gene lookup returns CDR1 LNHDA and CDR2 SQIVND (reference sequence). This CDR3 comprises 16 residues. DNA for the CDR3: TGTGCCAGTGGGGATAAAGGGGGCCCCGTTGCAGATACGCAGTATTTT. Translating it yields CASGDKGGPVADTQYF. Combining the CDR3 with reference TRBV19 and TRBJ2-3 gives the whole variable domain DGGITQSPKYLFRKEGQNVTLSCEQNLNHDAMYWYRQDPGQGLRLIYYSQIVNDFQKGDIAEGYSVSREKKESFPLTVTSAQKNPTAFYLCASGDKGGPVADTQYFGPGTRLTVL.

A few counts support this clonotype. This chain links TRBV4-3 with TRBJ2-2; the match to TRBD1 covers 9 bases. Germline CDR1 LGHNA, CDR2 YSLEER. Trimming at V came to 4 bases and at J to 7 bases, leaving 16 bases not matched to a gene. This CDR3 has 18 residues. The CDR3 sequence is CASSPDPQTGGHIGELFF. The CDR3, as DNA: TGCGCCAGCAGCCCAGATCCCCAGACAGGGGGTCACATCGGGGAGCTGTTTTTT.

This clonotype has only a few counts. The CDR3 DNA reads TGTGCCAGCAGTTTTAGTCAGGGTGAAGCTTTCTTT. Translated, it gives CASSFSQGEAFF. This chain joins TRBV12-3 or TRBV12-4 and TRBJ1-1, with D maybe TRBD1 (5 bases). V shed 3 bases and J shed 7 bases, with 9 bases lying between them. The CDR3 is made up of 12 amino acids.

V usage is TRBV4-1 and J usage is TRBJ2-5; TRBD1 matches at 11 bases. With V trimmed by 1 base and J by 6 bases, 13 bases remained unmatched. The CDR3 has 18 residues. Looked up from germline, CDR1 is MGHRA and CDR2 is YSYEKL. CDR3 sequence reads: CASSQVLDRGRREKTQYF. The CDR3, as DNA: TGCGCCAGCAGCCAAGTCCTGGACAGGGGGCGAAGGGAAAAGACCCAGTACTTC.

CDR3 nucleotides: TGTGCCACCAGTGATCACGTGGGGACAGCTACGAACACCGGGGAGCTGTTTTTT. The encoded protein is CATSDHVGTATNTGELFF. This chain joins TRBV24-1 and TRBJ2-2; the match to TRBD1 covers 7 bases. Germline loops: CDR1 KGHDR, CDR2 SFDVKD. The CDR3 consists of 18 residues. V trimming: 3 bases; J trimming: 0 bases; junction bases outside the gene matches: 9.

The rearrangement uses TRBV20-1 and TRBJ2-5, with no clear D. The CDR3 runs 15 residues. CDR1 and CDR2 (germline): DFQATT, SNEGSKA (reference sequence). Trimming pared 6 bases from V and 4 bases from J, leaving 21 bases between. CDR3 coding DNA: TGCAGTGCCACCTCCGAGCGAGAGGTAGGAGAGACCCAGTACTTC. Translated, it gives CSATSEREVGETQYF.

The genes are TRBV7-3 and TRBJ2-6; D is perhaps TRBD1 (5 bases). CDR1 SGHTA and CDR2 FQGTGA come from the germline V gene. V was trimmed by 1 base and J by 1 base, leaving 11 bases between them. The CDR3 contains 17 residues. For the CDR3, the DNA is TGTGCCAGCAGCTTAAATGCAGGGTGGTCTGGGGCCAACGTCCTGACTTTC. Translation: CASSLNAGWSGANVLTF.

This clonotype has a handful of counts. As DNA, the CDR3 is TGCGCCAGCAGCTTGGCCCTCAGGTCGGGGAACACTGAAGCTTTCTTT. It encodes CASSLALRSGNTEAFF. The chain carries TRBV5-1 and TRBJ1-1; the D is unclear. The CDR3 is 16 amino acids. The germline V gene has CDR1 SGHRS and CDR2 YFSETQ. Trimming shortened V by 0 bases and J by 1 base, and 13 bases separated the two germline ends.

J is TRBJ1-2 and V is TRBV10-3; maybe TRBD1 (5 bases). V was clipped by 6 bases and J by 5 bases, with 13 bases between them. This CDR3 is built from 13 residues. The germline gives CDR1 ENHRY, CDR2 SYGVKD. CDR3 bases: TGTGCCATCAGGACTCAAGGGGAGTATGGCTACACCTTC. The encoded protein is CAIRTQGEYGYTF.

The chain uses TRBV6-1 and TRBJ1-5; no definite D call. The CDR3 contains 14 residues. V lost 0 bases and J lost 5, with 8 bases in between. Looked up from germline, CDR1 is MNHNS and CDR2 is SASEGT. As DNA, the CDR3 is TGTGCCAGCAGTGAAGCGCTTATAGATCAGCCCCAGCATTTT. It encodes CASSEALIDQPQHF.

Here the CDR3 reads CASSARTVNNEQFF. In DNA form, the CDR3 reads TGTGCCAGCAGCGCCCGAACGGTCAACAATGAGCAGTTCTTC. The V call is TRBV7-2, the J call TRBJ2-1; D not certain. Trimming left V 5 bases short and J 5 bases short, with 13 bases between. This CDR3 has 14 residues. CDR1 and CDR2 (germline): SGHTA, FQGNSA.

This clonotype was observed a few times. The V and J genes are TRBV7-9 and TRBJ1-2, with D uncertain. The CDR3 loop spans 14 amino acids. V was clipped by 4 bases and J by 2 bases, with 11 bases between them. Per germline, CDR1 SEHNR and CDR2 FQNEAQ (reference sequence). Here the CDR3 DNA reads TGTGCCAGCAGCTCCGAGACGGGCAACTATGGCTACACCTTC. Protein sequence: CASSSETGNYGYTF.

The J gene is TRBJ2-1, the V gene TRBV30, with D maybe TRBD2 (5 bases). The CDR3 covers 11 residues. The V gene's germline CDR1 is GTSNPN and CDR2 SVGIG (reference sequence). V lost 0 bases, J lost 10 bases, and 7 bases lay in between. The CDR3 DNA sequence: TGTGCCTGGAGTGTACGGAGGGAGCAGTTCTTC. Translated: CAWSVRREQFF.

This clonotype was seen only a few times. The chain links TRBV24-1 to TRBJ2-1; tentative D call: TRBD2 (5 bases). There are 17 residues in the CDR3. Trimming took off 3 bases at V and 0 bases at J, with 14 bases between the two ends. The germline CDR1 and CDR2 sequences are KGHDR and SFDVKD. The CDR3 loop is CATSDQIGLASYNEQFF. The CDR3 DNA reads TGTGCCACCAGTGATCAAATTGGGCTAGCCTCCTACAATGAGCAGTTCTTC.

This sequence joins TRBV20-1 and TRBJ1-5; the match to TRBD1 covers 8 bases. The V gene's germline CDR1 is DFQATT and CDR2 SNEGSKA (reference sequence). The J segment lost 5 bases and the V segment lost 1 base, leaving 13 bases of the junction unmatched. CDR3 length: 17 amino acids. CDR3 amino acids: CSARVTGGRSRHQPQHF. DNA of the CDR3: TGCAGTGCTAGAGTAACAGGGGGGAGGAGTAGGCATCAGCCCCAGCATTTT.